This TCR beta chain came from a study of T cell repertoires in cytomegalovirus infection. TCRdb itself ran the reads through MiXCR, one entry per CDR3 protein. This sample carries approximately 700,000 distinct CDR3 sequences, 35% of them seen once, and the ten largest clones take 2.5% to 3.5%. Study-level findings and limits: There were HLA-C-restricted CMV-specific TCR beta clonotypes dominating the ex vivo response.

Remarks on this clonotype: Its target is unknown.

Trimming shortened V by 1 base and J by 4 bases, and 7 bases separated the two germline ends. The CDR3 runs to 13 residues. CDR1 and CDR2 from the germline V gene are LNHDA and SQIVND (reference sequence). Source material: PBMCs. The J gene is TRBJ1-1, the V gene TRBV19, with a possible D match to TRBD1 (5 bases). This clonotype was sampled from a human donor in good health (CMV status not recorded). Some clones in this sample may be carry-over from other donors' samples. The CDR3 here is CASSIVGATEAFF. In DNA form, the CDR3 reads TGTGCCAGTAGTATAGTAGGGGCCACTGAAGCTTTCTTT.